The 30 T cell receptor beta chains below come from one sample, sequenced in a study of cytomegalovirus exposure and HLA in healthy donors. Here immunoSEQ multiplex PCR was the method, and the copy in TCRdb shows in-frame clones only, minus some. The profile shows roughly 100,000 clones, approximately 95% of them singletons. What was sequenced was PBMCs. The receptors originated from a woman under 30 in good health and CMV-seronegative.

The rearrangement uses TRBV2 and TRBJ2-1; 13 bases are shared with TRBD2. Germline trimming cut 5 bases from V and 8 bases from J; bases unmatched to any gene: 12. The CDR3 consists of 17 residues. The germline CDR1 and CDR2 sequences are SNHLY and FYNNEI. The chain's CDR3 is CASSKGLAGALEDEQFF. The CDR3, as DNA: TGTGCCAGCAGTAAAGGACTAGCGGGGGCCCTGGAGGATGAGCAGTTCTTC.

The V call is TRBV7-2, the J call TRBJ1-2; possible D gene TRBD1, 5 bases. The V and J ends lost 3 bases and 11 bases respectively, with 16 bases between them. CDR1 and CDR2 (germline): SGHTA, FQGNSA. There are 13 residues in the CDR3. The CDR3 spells CASSFFSGDLYTF. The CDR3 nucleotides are TGTGCCAGCAGCTTTTTCTCGGGGGACCTTTACACCTTC.

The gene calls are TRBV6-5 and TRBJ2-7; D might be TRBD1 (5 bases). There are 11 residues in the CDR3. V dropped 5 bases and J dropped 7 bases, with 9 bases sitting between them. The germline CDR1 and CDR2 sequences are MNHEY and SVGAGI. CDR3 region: CASSHRQEQYF. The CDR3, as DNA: TGTGCCAGCAGTCACAGACAGGAGCAGTACTTC.

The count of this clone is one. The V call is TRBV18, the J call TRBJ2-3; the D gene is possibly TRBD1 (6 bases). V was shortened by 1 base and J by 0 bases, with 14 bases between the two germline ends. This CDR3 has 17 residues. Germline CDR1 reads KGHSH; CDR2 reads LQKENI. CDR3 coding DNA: TGTGCCAGCTCACCACGTTCCGGACAGTCTAGCACAGATACGCAGTATTTT. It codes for CASSPRSGQSSTDTQYF.

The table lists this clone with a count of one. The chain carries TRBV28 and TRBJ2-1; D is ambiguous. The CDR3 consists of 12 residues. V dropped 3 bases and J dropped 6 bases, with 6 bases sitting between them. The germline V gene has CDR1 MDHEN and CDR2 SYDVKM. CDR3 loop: CASSLPSNEQFF. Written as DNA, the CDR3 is TGTGCCAGCAGTTTGCCGAGCAATGAGCAGTTCTTC. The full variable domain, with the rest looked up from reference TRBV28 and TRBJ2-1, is DVKVTQSSRYLVKRTGEKVFLECVQDMDHENMFWYRQDPGLGLRLIYFSYDVKMKEKGDIPEGYSVSREKKERFSLILESASTNQTSMYLCASSLPSNEQFFGPGTRLTVL.

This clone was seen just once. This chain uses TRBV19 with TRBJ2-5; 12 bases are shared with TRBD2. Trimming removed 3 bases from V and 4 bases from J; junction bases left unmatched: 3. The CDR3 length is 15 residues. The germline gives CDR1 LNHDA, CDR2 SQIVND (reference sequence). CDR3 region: CASSMASGGGETQYF. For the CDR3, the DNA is TGTGCCAGTAGTATGGCTAGCGGGGGGGGAGAGACCCAGTACTTC.

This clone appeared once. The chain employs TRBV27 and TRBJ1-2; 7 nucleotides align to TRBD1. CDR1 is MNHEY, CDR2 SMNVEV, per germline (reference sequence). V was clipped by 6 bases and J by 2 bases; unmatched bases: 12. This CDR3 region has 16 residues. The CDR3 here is CASSQGQSNHNYGYTF. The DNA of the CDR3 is TGTGCCAGCAGCCAGGGACAGTCCAACCACAACTATGGCTACACCTTC.

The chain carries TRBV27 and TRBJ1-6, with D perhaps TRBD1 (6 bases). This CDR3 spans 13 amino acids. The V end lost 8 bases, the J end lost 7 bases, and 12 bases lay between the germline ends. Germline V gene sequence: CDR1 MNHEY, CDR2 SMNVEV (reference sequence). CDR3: CASRQVLNSPLHF. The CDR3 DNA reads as TGTGCCAGCCGACAGGTATTAAATTCACCCCTCCACTTT.

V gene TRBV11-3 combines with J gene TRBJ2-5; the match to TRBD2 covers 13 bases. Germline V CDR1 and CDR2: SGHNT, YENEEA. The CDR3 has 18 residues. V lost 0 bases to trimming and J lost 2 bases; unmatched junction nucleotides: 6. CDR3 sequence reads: CASSLEGLAGSGQETQYF. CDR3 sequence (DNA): TGTGCCAGCAGCTTAGAGGGACTAGCGGGGTCGGGTCAAGAGACCCAGTACTTC.

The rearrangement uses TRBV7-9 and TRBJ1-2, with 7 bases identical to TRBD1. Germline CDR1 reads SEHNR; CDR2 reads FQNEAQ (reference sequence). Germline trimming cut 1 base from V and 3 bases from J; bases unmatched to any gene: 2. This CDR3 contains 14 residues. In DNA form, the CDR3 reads TGTGCCAGCAGCTTAGGGGACAGCTACTATGGCTACACCTTC. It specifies CASSLGDSYYGYTF.

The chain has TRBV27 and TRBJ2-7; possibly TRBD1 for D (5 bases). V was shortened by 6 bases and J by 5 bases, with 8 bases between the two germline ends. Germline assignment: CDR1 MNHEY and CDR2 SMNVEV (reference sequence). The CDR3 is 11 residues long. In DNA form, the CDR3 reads TGTGCCAGCAGAAGGGGCCACGAGCAGTACTTC. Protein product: CASRRGHEQYF.

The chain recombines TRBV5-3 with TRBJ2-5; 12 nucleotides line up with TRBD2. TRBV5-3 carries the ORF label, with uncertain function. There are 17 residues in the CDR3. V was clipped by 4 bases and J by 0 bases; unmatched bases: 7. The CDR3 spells CARSHGLAGTYQETQYF. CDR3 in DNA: TGTGCCAGAAGCCACGGACTAGCGGGGACGTACCAAGAGACCCAGTACTTC.

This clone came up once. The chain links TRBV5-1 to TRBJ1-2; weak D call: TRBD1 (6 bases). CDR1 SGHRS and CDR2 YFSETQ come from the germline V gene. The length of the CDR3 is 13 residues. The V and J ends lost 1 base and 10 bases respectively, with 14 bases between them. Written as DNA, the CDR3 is TGCGCCAGCAGCTTGCAGGGGATCGTTGACTACACCTTC. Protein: CASSLQGIVDYTF. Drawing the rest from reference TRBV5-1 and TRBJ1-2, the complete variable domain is KAGVTQTPRYLIKTRGQQVTLSCSPISGHRSVSWYQQTPGQGLQFLFEYFSETQRNKGNFPGRFSGRQFSNSRSEMNVSTLELGDSALYLCASSLQGIVDYTFGSGTRLTVV.

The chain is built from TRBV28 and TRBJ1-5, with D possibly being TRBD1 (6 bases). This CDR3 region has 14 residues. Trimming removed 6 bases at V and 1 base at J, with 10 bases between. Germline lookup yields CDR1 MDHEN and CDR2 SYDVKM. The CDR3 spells CASRDSGSNQPQHF. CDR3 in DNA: TGTGCCAGCAGGGACAGCGGCAGCAATCAGCCCCAGCATTTT.

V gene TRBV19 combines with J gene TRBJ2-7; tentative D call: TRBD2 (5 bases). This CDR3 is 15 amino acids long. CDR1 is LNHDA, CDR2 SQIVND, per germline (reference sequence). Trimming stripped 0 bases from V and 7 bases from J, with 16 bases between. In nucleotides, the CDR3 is TGTGCCAGTAGTATAGATGACGGGCCCCAGCGGGAGCAGTACTTC. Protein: CASSIDDGPQREQYF.

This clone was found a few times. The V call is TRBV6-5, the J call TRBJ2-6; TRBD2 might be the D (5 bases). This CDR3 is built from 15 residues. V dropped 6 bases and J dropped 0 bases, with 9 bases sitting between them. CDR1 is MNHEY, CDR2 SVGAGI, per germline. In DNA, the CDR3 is TGTGCCAGCAGCCGGGATGGCTCTGGGGCCAACGTCCTGACTTTC. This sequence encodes CASSRDGSGANVLTF.

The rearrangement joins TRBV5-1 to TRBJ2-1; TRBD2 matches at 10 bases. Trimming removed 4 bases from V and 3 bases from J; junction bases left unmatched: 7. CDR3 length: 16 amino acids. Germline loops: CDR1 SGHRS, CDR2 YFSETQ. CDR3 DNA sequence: TGCGCCAGCAGCACCGGACTAGCGGCTAACTACAATGAGCAGTTCTTC. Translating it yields CASSTGLAANYNEQFF.

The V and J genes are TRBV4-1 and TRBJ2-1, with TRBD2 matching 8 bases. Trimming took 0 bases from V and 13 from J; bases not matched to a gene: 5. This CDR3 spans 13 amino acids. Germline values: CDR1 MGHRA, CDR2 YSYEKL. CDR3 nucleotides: TGCGCCAGCAGCCAAGATCCGGGACTAGACCAGTTCTTC. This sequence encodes CASSQDPGLDQFF.

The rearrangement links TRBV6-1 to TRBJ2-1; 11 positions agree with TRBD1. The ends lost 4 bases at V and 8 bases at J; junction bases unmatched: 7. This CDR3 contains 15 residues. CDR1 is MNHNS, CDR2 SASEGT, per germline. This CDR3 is CASSVTGTGGDEQFF. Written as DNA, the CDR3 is TGTGCCAGCAGTGTGACCGGGACAGGGGGGGATGAGCAGTTCTTC.

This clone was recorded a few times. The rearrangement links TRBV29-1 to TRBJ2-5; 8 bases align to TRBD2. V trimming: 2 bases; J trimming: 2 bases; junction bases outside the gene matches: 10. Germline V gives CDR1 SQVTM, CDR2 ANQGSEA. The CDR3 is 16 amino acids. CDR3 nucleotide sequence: TGCAGCGTTGAATGGGCTAGCGGGTTGACTCAAGAGACCCAGTACTTC. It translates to CSVEWASGLTQETQYF.

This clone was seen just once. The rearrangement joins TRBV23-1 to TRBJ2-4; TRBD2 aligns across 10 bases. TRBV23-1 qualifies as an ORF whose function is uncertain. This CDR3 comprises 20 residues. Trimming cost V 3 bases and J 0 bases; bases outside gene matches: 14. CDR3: CASSQGLAGVFLLAKNIQYF. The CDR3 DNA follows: TGCGCCAGCAGTCAGGGCCTAGCGGGGGTCTTCCTACTAGCCAAAAACATTCAGTACTTC.

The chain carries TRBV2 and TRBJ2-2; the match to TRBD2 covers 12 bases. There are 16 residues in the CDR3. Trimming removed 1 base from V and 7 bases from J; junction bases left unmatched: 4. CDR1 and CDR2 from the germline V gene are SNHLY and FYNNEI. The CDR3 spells CASSEGTSGVRGELFF. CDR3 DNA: TGTGCCAGCAGTGAAGGGACTAGCGGGGTGCGCGGGGAGCTGTTTTTT.

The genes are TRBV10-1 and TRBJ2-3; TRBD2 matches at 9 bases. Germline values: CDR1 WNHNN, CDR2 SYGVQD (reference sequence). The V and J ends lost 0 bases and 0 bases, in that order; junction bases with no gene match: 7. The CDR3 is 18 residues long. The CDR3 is CASSESSGSRSSTDTQYF. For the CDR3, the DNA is TGCGCCAGCAGTGAGTCTAGCGGGAGTCGTTCCAGCACAGATACGCAGTATTTT.

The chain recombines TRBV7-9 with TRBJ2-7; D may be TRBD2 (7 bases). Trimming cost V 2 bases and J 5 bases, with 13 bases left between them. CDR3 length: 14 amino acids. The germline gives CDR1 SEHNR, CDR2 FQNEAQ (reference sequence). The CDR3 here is CASSLQGGGDEQYF. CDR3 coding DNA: TGTGCCAGCAGCTTACAGGGAGGGGGGGACGAGCAGTACTTC. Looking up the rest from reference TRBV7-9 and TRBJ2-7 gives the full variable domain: DTGVSQNPRHKITKRGQNVTFRCDPISEHNRLYWYRQTLGQGPEFLTYFQNEAQLEKSRLLSDRFSAERPKGSFSTLEIQRTEQGDSAMYLCASSLQGGGDEQYFGPGTRLTVT.

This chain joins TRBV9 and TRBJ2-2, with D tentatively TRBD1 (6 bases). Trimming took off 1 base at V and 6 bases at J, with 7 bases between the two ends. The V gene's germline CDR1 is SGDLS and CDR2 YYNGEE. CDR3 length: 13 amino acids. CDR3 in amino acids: CASSVSGAGELFF. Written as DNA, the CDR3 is TGTGCCAGCAGCGTATCAGGGGCCGGGGAGCTGTTTTTT.

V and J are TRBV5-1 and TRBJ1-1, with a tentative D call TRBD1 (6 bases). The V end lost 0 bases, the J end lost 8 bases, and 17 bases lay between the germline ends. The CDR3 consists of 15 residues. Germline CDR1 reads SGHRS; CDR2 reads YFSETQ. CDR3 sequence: CASSLEVRGIGEAFF. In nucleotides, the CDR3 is TGCGCCAGCAGCTTGGAGGTTAGGGGGATTGGAGAAGCTTTCTTT.

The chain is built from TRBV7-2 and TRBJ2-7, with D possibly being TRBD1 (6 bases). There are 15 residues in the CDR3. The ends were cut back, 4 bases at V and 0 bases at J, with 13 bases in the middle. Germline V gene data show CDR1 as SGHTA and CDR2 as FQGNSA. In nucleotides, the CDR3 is TGTGCCAGCAGCTCTAGGACAGCTAGCTCCTACGAGCAGTACTTC. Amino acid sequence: CASSSRTASSYEQYF.

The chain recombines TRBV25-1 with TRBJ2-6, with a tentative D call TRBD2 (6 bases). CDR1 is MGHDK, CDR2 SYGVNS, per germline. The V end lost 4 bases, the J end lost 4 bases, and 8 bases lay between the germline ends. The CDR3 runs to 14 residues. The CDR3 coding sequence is TGTGCCAGCAGTGGAAGCGGGGGGGCCAACGTCCTGACTTTC. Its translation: CASSGSGGANVLTF.

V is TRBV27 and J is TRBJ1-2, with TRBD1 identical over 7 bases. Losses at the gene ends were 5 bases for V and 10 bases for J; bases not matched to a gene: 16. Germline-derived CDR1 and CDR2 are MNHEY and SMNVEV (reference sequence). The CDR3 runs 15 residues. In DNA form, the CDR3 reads TGTGCCAGCAGTCACTTAGCCGGGACAGAAACTGCCTACACCTTC. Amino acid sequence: CASSHLAGTETAYTF.

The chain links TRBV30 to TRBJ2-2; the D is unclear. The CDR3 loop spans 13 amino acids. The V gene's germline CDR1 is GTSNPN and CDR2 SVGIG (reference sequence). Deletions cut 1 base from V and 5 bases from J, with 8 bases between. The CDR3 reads CAWSGVRTGELFF. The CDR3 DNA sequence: TGTGCCTGGAGTGGCGTGAGAACCGGGGAGCTGTTTTTT.